This TCR beta chain is drawn from a study of blood T cell repertoires in COVID-19. As for the study in general: Material from acute and convalescent COVID-19 was sourced from the United States, Italy and Spain. Sample material is recorded as cDNA or gDNA derived from T cells, B-cell-depleted T cells, or PBMCs.

Germline V gives CDR1 LGHDT, CDR2 YNNKEL (reference sequence). This CDR3 contains 12 residues. V lost 2 bases, J lost 5 bases, and 6 bases lay in between. This clone was observed a few times. Per the study methods: Quantification of nucleated cells was approximated via reference gene primer amplification. Method: immunoSEQ multiplex PCR; TCRdb's copy keeps in-frame clones and lacks some. D and trimming were read from the DNA, whereas the V and J calls and clone size are those reported in that table. The data hold approximately 49,000 clones, with roughly 70% observed a single time. The sequenced material came from peripheral blood. The sequence was obtained from a woman in her sixties or seventies with acute or convalescent COVID-19. The chain uses TRBV3-1 (or the pseudogene TRBV3-2) and TRBJ2-5; TRBD2 is a possible D gene (5 bases). The CDR3 protein is CASSQSGETQYF. DNA for the CDR3: TGTGCCAGCAGCCAATCGGGGGAGACCCAGTACTTC.